A selection of T cell receptor beta chains follows, all from one sample in a study of cytomegalovirus exposure and HLA in healthy donors. Clones were read by immunoSEQ multiplex PCR, and TCRdb kept only the in-frame ones, dropping some. Here the sample spans around 220,000 clones, under 80% being singletons. Sequencing was performed on PBMCs. These receptors were obtained from a woman aged 25 to 39 in good health and CMV-seronegative. The CDR3 runs from the conserved cysteine through the conserved F or W.

j_gene: TRBJ2-1
v_gene: TRBV10-3
len: 14
CDR3aa: CAISARTGDNEQFF

j_gene: TRBJ2-2
v_gene: TRBV11-1
len: 15
CDR3aa: CASSLGRLGTGELFF

j_gene: TRBJ2-2
v_gene: TRBV19
len: 15
CDR3aa: CASSIQGASTGELFF

j_gene: TRBJ2-7
v_gene: TRBV6-1
len: 14
CDR3aa: CASIRDRDLYEQYF

j_gene: TRBJ2-3
v_gene: TRBV5-4
len: 15
CDR3aa: CASSRGQVGTDTQYF

j_gene: TRBJ2-7
v_gene: TRBV12-5
len: 16
CDR3aa: CASGLVLGRGSYEQYF

j_gene: TRBJ2-5
v_gene: TRBV11-3
len: 17
CDR3aa: CASSLDGLAGGPETQYF

j_gene: TRBJ1-1
v_gene: TRBV2
len: 14
CDR3aa: CASSRDRQSPQAFF

j_gene: TRBJ1-4
v_gene: TRBV7-6
len: 15
CDR3aa: CASSLEGTGGEKLFF

j_gene: TRBJ2-2
v_gene: TRBV7-9
len: 16
CDR3aa: CASSLAGTSVSGELFF

j_gene: TRBJ2-7
v_gene: TRBV5-5
len: 17
CDR3aa: CASIHGVAGVGVYEQYF

j_gene: TRBJ1-5
v_gene: TRBV15
len: 16
CDR3aa: CATSRDWTDPSEPQHF

j_gene: TRBJ1-2
v_gene: TRBV30
len: 11
CDR3aa: CAWSVSDGYTF

j_gene: TRBJ2-3
v_gene: TRBV5-6
len: 14
CDR3aa: CASSFGGRIDTQYF

j_gene: TRBJ2-7
v_gene: TRBV19
len: 13
CDR3aa: CASSIVPGDEQYF

j_gene: TRBJ1-5
v_gene: TRBV30
len: 15
CDR3aa: CAWSKDTHSNQPQHF

j_gene: TRBJ2-1
v_gene: TRBV27
len: 17
CDR3aa: CASRSLTGAEFRNEQFF

j_gene: TRBJ1-3
v_gene: TRBV4-2
len: 15
CDR3aa: CASSQAEGARNTIYF